This T cell receptor beta chain is drawn from a study of cytomegalovirus exposure and HLA in healthy donors. Study-level background: The 120 or so validation repertoires, a later analysis reported, used the same platform as the 550 to 800 first-cohort repertoires. General observations from the study: Testing in vitro showed a few CMV-associated chains specific for CMV antigens. First-cohort TCR clusters tended to co-occur in the 130 or so validation repertoires, a later analysis found. The study flagged approximately 180 TCR beta chains as cytomegalovirus-associated.

As to this clone: Its target is unknown.

The germline CDR1 and CDR2 sequences are LNHDA and SQIVND (reference sequence). The CDR3 extends over 12 amino acids. V lost 0 bases to trimming and J lost 7 bases, with 4 bases between them. Sequenced by immunoSEQ multiplex PCR; TCRdb stores in-frame clones only, minus some. The sample holds 100,000 to 120,000 clones, nearly 97% seen once. The TCR was taken from a woman aged 18-35 years in good health and CMV-seronegative. This rearrangement joins TRBV19 to TRBJ2-1; no clear D. The material sequenced was PBMCs. CDR3 DNA sequence: TGTGCCAGTAGTATAGATCATAATGAGCAGTTCTTC. Its protein product is CASSIDHNEQFF.